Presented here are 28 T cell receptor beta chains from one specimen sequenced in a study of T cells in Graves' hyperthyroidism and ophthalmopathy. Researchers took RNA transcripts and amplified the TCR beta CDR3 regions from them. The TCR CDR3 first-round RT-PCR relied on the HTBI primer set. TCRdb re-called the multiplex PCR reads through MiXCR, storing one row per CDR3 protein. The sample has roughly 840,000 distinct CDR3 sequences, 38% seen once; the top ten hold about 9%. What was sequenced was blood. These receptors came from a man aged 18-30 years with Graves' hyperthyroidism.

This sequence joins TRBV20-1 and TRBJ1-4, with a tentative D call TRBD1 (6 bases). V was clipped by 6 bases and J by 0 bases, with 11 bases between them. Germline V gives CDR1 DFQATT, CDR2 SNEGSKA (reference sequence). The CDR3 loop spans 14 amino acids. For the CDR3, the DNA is TGCAGTGCCCGCGACAGGACAACTAATGAAAAACTGTTTTTT. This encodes CSARDRTTNEKLFF.

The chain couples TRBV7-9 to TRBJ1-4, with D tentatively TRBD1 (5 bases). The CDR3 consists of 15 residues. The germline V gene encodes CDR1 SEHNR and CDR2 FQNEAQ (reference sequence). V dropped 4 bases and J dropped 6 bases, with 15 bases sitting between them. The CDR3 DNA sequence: TGTGCCAGCAGCTCATACCGGGACGGCGATGAAAAACTGTTTTTT. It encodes CASSSYRDGDEKLFF.

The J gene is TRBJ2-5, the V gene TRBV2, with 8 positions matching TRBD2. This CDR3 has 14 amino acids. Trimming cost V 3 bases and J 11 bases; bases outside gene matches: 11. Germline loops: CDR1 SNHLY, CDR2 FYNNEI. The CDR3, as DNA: TGTGCCAGCAGTGAGGGTAGCGGGGTAGATACGCAGTACTTC. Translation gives CASSEGSGVDTQYF.

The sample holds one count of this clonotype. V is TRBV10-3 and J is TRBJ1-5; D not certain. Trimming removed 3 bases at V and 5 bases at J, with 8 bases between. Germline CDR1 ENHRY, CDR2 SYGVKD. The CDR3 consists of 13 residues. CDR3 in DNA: TGTGCCATCAGTGACAGGCTTGATCAGCCCCAGCATTTT. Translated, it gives CAISDRLDQPQHF.

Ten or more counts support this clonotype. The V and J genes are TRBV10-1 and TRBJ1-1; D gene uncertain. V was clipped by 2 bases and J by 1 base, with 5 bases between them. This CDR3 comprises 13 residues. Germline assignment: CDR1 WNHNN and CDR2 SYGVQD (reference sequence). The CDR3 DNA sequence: TGCGCCAGCAGTGAGAATAAGAACACTGAAGCTTTCTTT. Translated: CASSENKNTEAFF.

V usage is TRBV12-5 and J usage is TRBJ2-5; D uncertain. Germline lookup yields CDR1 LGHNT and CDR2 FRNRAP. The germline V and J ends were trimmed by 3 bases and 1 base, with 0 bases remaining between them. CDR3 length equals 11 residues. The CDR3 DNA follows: TGTGCTAGTGGTTTCCAAGAGACCCAGTACTTC. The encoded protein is CASGFQETQYF.

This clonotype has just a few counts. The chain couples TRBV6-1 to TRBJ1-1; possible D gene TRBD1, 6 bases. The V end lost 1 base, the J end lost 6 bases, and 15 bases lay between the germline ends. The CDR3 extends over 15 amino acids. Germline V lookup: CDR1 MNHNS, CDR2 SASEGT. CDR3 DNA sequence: TGTGCCAGCAGTGAAGGATCGGGGGGCGCGGCTGAAGCTTTCTTT. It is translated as CASSEGSGGAAEAFF.

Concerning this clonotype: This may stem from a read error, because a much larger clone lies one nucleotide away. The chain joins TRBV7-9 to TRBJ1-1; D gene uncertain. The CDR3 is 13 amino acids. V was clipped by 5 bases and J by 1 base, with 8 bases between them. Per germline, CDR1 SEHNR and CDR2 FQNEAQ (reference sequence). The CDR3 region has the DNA TGTGCCAGCAGCCCCTGTGGGAACACTGAAGCTTTCTTT. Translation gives CASSPCGNTEAFF.

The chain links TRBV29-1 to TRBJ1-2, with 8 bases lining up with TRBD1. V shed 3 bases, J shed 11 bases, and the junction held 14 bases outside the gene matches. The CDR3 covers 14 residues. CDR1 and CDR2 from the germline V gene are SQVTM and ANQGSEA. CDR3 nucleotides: TGCAGCGTTGATCCGGGCGCAGGGGGCCTTTGGTACACCTTC. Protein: CSVDPGAGGLWYTF.

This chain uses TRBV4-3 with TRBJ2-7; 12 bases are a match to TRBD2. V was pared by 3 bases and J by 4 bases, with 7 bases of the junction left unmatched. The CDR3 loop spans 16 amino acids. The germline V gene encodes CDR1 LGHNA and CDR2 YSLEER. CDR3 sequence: CASSHATSGGTYEQYF. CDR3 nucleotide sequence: TGCGCCAGCAGCCACGCGACTAGCGGGGGTACTTACGAGCAGTACTTC.

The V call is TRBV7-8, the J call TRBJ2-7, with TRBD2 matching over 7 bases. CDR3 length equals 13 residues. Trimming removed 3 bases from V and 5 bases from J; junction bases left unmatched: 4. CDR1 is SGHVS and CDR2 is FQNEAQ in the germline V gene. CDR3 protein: CASSFRSGDEQYF. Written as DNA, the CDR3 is TGTGCCAGCAGCTTCAGGAGCGGGGACGAGCAGTACTTC.

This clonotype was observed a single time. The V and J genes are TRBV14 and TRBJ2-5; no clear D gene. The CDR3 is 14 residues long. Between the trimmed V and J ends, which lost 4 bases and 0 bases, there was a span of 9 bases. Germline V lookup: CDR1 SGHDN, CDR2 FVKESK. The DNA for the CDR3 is TGTGCCAGCAGCCGGCGGCGCAACCAAGAGACCCAGTACTTC. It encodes CASSRRRNQETQYF.

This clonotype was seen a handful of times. Written as DNA, the CDR3 is TGTGCCAGCAGCCCGCGCGAGAGATCTTTCCCTGGGGCCAACGTCCTGACTTTC. Its protein is CASSPRERSFPGANVLTF. The chain uses TRBV7-9 and TRBJ2-6; D gene uncertain. Germline loops: CDR1 SEHNR, CDR2 FQNEAQ (reference sequence). The CDR3 is 18 residues long. The germline V and J ends were trimmed by 5 bases and 2 bases, with 19 bases remaining between them. The variable domain in full, completed from reference TRBV7-9 and TRBJ2-6, reads DTGVSQNPRHKITKRGQNVTFRCDPISEHNRLYWYRQTLGQGPEFLTYFQNEAQLEKSRLLSDRFSAERPKGSFSTLEIQRTEQGDSAMYLCASSPRERSFPGANVLTFGAGSRLTVL.

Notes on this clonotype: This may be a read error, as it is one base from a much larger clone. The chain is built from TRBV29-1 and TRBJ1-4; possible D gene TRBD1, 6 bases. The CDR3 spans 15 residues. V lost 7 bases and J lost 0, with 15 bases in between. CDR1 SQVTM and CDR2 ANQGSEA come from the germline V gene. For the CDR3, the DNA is TGCAGCGCTGATAGGGGGGGGTCAACTAATGAAAAACTGTTTTTT. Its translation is CSADRGGSTNEKLFF.

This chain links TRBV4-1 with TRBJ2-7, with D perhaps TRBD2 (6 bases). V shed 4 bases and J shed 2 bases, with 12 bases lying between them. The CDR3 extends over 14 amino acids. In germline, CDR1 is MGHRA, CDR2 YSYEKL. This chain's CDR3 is CASSPKGGAYEQYF. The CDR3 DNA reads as TGCGCCAGCAGCCCTAAAGGCGGGGCCTACGAGCAGTACTTC.

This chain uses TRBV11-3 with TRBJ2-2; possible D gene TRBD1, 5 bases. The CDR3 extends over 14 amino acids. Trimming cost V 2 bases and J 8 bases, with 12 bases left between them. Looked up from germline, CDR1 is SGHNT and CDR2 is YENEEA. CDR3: CASSLRGKPGELFF. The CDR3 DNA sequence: TGTGCCAGCAGCTTAAGGGGTAAACCTGGGGAGCTGTTTTTT.

CDR3 nucleotide sequence: TGCAGTGCTAGAGGGGGGATGAACCGCAATCAGCCCCAGCATTTT. Its protein is CSARGGMNRNQPQHF. This chain uses TRBV20-1 with TRBJ1-5; TRBD1 might be the D (5 bases). This CDR3 region has 15 residues. V shed 1 base and J shed 2 bases, with 12 bases lying between them. The V gene's germline CDR1 is DFQATT and CDR2 SNEGSKA (reference sequence).

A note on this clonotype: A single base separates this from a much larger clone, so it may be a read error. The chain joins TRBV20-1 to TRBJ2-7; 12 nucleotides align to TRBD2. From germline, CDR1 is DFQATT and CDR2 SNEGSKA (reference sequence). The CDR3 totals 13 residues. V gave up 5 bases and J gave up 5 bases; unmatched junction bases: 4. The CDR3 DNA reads TGCAGTGCTGAATGGACTAGCGGGGACGAGCAGTACTTC. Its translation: CSAEWTSGDEQYF.

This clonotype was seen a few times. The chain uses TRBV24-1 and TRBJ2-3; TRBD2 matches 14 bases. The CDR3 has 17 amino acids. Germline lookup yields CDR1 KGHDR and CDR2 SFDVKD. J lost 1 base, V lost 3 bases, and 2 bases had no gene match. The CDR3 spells CATSDLGLAGGTDTQYF. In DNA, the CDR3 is TGTGCCACCAGTGATCTGGGACTAGCGGGAGGCACAGATACGCAGTATTTT.

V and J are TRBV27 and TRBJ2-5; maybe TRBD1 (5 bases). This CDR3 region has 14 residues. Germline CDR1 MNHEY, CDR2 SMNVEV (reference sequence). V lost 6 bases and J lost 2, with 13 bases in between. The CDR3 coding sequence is TGTGCCAGCAGCCGCCTGGGGCAGCAAGAGACCCAGTACTTC. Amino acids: CASSRLGQQETQYF.

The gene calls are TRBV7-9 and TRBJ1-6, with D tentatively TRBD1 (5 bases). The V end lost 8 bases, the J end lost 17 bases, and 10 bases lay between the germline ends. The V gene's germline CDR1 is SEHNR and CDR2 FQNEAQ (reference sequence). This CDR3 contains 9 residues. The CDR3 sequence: CASPGQFHF. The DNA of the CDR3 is TGTGCCAGCCCGGGGCAGTTCCACTTT.

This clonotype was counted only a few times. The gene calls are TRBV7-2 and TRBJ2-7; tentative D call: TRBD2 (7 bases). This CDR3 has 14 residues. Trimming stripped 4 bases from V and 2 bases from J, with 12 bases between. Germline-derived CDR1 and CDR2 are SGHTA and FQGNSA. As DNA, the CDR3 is TGTGCCAGCAGCTCCCGGGGGGCCACCTACGAGCAGTACTTC. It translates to CASSSRGATYEQYF.

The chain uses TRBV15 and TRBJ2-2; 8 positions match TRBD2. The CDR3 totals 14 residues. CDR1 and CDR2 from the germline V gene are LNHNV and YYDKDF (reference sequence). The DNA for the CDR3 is TGTGCTAGACGTCTAGCGGGGAACACCGGGGAGCTGTTTTTT. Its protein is CARRLAGNTGELFF.

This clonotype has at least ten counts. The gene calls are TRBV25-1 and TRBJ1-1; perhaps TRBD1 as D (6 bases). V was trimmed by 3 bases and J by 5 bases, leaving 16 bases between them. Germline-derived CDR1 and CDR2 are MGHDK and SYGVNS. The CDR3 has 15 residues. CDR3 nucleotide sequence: TGTGCCAGCAGTGATCGAGGGGGAGAAGAGACTGAAGCTTTCTTT. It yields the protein CASSDRGGEETEAFF. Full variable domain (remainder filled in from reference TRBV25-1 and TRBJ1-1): EADIYQTPRYLVIGTGKKITLECSQTMGHDKMYWYQQDPGMELHLIHYSYGVNSTEKGDLSSESTVSRIRTEHFPLTLESARPSHTSQYLCASSDRGGEETEAFFGQGTRLTVV.

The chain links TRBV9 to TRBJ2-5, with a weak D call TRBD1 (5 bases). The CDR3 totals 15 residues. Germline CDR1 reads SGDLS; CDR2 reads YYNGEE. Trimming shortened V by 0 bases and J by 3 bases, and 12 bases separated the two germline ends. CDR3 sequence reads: CASSVDHDRKETQYF. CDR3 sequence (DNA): TGTGCCAGCAGCGTAGACCACGACAGAAAAGAGACCCAGTACTTC.

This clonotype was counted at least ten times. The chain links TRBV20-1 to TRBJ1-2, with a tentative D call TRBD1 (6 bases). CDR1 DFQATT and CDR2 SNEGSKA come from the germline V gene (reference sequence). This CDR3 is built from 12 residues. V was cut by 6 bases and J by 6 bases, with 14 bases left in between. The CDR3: CSAPNGDNGYTF. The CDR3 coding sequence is TGCAGTGCCCCGAATGGGGACAATGGCTACACCTTC.

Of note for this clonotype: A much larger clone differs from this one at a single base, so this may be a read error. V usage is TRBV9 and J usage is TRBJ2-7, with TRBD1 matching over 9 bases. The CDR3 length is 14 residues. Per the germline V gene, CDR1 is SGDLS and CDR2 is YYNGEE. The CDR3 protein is CASSSGQGDDEQYF. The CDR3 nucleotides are TGCGCCAGCAGCTCGGGACAGGGTGACGACGAGCAGTACTTC. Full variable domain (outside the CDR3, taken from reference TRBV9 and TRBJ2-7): DSGVTQTPKHLITATGQRVTLRCSPRSGDLSVYWYQQSLDQGLQFLIQYYNGEERAKGNILERFSAQQFPDLHSELNLSSLELGDSALYFCASSSGQGDDEQYFGPGTRLTVT.

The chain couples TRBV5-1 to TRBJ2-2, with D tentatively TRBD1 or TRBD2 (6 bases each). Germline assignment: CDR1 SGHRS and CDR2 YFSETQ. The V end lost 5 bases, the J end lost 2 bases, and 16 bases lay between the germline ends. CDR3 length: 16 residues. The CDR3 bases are TGCGCCAGCAGTGTAGGGACGGGGGCCAACACCGGGGAGCTGTTTTTT. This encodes CASSVGTGANTGELFF.